This is a list of T cell receptor beta chains from one sample in a study of spatial heterogeneity in lung cancer. From the 5' RACE reads, TCRdb called clonotypes with MiXCR, one entry per CDR3 protein. The data show hundreds of distinct CDR3 sequences, about 25% seen once. The sample here was lung tumor tissue, taken at surgery. The receptor set was obtained from a male donor with early-stage non-small cell lung cancer. The CDR3 runs from the conserved cysteine through the conserved F or W. The order of the fields is D gene, V gene, clone size, J gene, CDR3 protein, CDR3 DNA. A D gene is named only where the DNA matches it firmly. A row's size may be missing; if present it is once, few, many or a size class.

D gene: TRBD2; V gene: TRBV4-1; clone size: .; J gene: TRBJ2-7; CDR3 protein: CASSQDPTGGDEQYF; CDR3 DNA: TGCGCCAGCAGCCAAGACCCCACGGGAGGCGACGAGCAGTACTTC
D gene: .; V gene: TRBV27; clone size: .; J gene: TRBJ1-5; CDR3 protein: CASGLQGTANQPQHF; CDR3 DNA: TGTGCCAGCGGATTACAGGGTACCGCCAATCAGCCCCAGCATTTT
D gene: TRBD2; V gene: TRBV12-3/TRBV12-4; clone size: large; J gene: TRBJ2-1; CDR3 protein: CASRKTSGRVNEQFF; CDR3 DNA: TGTGCCAGCAGAAAGACTAGCGGGAGGGTCAATGAGCAGTTCTTC
D gene: TRBD1; V gene: TRBV5-1; clone size: hyperexpanded; J gene: TRBJ2-3; CDR3 protein: CASSIGTVSYTQYF; CDR3 DNA: TGCGCCAGCAGTATCGGGACAGTATCATATACGCAGTATTTT
D gene: .; V gene: TRBV6-1; clone size: few; J gene: TRBJ1-2; CDR3 protein: CASIDDYGYTF; CDR3 DNA: TGTGCCAGCATAGATGACTATGGCTACACCTTC
D gene: .; V gene: TRBV5-1; clone size: hyperexpanded; J gene: TRBJ1-2; CDR3 protein: CASSLGGGKDGYTF; CDR3 DNA: TGCGCCAGCAGCTTGGGTGGAGGGAAGGATGGCTACACCTTC
D gene: .; V gene: TRBV27; clone size: hyperexpanded; J gene: TRBJ2-1; CDR3 protein: CASSLPGEGYNEQFF; CDR3 DNA: TGTGCCAGCAGTTTACCAGGGGAAGGCTACAATGAGCAGTTCTTC
D gene: TRBD2; V gene: TRBV5-1; clone size: large; J gene: TRBJ2-7; CDR3 protein: CASSLLLAGAYEQYF; CDR3 DNA: TGCGCCAGCAGCTTGTTGCTAGCGGGAGCCTACGAGCAGTACTTC
D gene: TRBD2; V gene: TRBV14; clone size: medium-sized; J gene: TRBJ2-7; CDR3 protein: CASSPRDYYEQYF; CDR3 DNA: TGTGCCAGCAGCCCCAGGGACTACTACGAGCAGTACTTC
D gene: .; V gene: TRBV30; clone size: .; J gene: TRBJ1-4; CDR3 protein: CAWSVLGQGYEKLFF; CDR3 DNA: TGTGCCTGGAGTGTACTGGGGCAGGGTTATGAAAAACTGTTTTTT
D gene: .; V gene: TRBV7-2; clone size: hyperexpanded; J gene: TRBJ2-3; CDR3 protein: CASTQGRGFTVADTQYF; CDR3 DNA: TGTGCCAGCACCCAGGGGCGGGGGTTCACGGTGGCAGATACGCAGTATTTT
D gene: .; V gene: TRBV7-2; clone size: few; J gene: TRBJ2-5; CDR3 protein: CASRPRHLQETQYF; CDR3 DNA: TGTGCCAGCAGGCCAAGACACCTCCAAGAGACCCAGTACTTC
D gene: .; V gene: TRBV7-2; clone size: .; J gene: TRBJ2-2; CDR3 protein: CASSLVKGYTGELFF; CDR3 DNA: TGTGCCAGCAGCTTAGTGAAGGGTTACACCGGGGAGCTGTTTTTT
D gene: TRBD1; V gene: TRBV19; clone size: large; J gene: TRBJ1-5; CDR3 protein: CASGIEDRANQPQHF; CDR3 DNA: TGTGCCAGTGGGATCGAGGACAGGGCTAATCAGCCCCAGCATTTT
D gene: TRBD1; V gene: TRBV7-2; clone size: .; J gene: TRBJ2-3; CDR3 protein: CASRGQGAPTDTQYF; CDR3 DNA: TGTGCCAGCAGAGGACAGGGGGCGCCGACAGATACGCAGTATTTT
D gene: .; V gene: TRBV7-2; clone size: few; J gene: TRBJ2-1; CDR3 protein: CASSFSGGNEQFF; CDR3 DNA: TGTGCCAGCAGCTTCTCCGGAGGCAATGAGCAGTTCTTC
D gene: .; V gene: TRBV2; clone size: large; J gene: TRBJ2-1; CDR3 protein: CASSSGSGQFF; CDR3 DNA: TGTGCCAGCAGCTCGGGGAGTGGGCAGTTCTTC
D gene: .; V gene: TRBV28; clone size: hyperexpanded; J gene: TRBJ2-7; CDR3 protein: CASSLQIAYEQYF; CDR3 DNA: TGTGCCAGCAGTCTACAAATAGCGTACGAGCAGTACTTC
D gene: .; V gene: TRBV27; clone size: few; J gene: TRBJ2-1; CDR3 protein: CASSLGSIHEQFF; CDR3 DNA: TGTGCCAGCAGTTTGGGGAGCATCCATGAGCAGTTCTTC
D gene: .; V gene: TRBV28; clone size: hyperexpanded; J gene: TRBJ1-2; CDR3 protein: CASSLSPWGHQSRYTF; CDR3 DNA: TGTGCCAGCAGTTTATCTCCTTGGGGACACCAATCCCGGTACACCTTC
D gene: TRBD2; V gene: TRBV7-3; clone size: hyperexpanded; J gene: TRBJ2-1; CDR3 protein: CASSRLAGGQGEQFF; CDR3 DNA: TGTGCCAGCAGCCGACTAGCGGGAGGGCAGGGAGAGCAGTTCTTC
D gene: TRBD2; V gene: TRBV19; clone size: .; J gene: TRBJ2-2; CDR3 protein: CASSHSRATSGRARGTGELFF; CDR3 DNA: TGTGCCAGTAGCCACTCAAGGGCAACTAGCGGGAGGGCGAGAGGGACCGGGGAGCTGTTTTTT
D gene: .; V gene: TRBV11-3; clone size: large; J gene: TRBJ2-5; CDR3 protein: CASSWAGAHETQYF; CDR3 DNA: TGTGCCAGCAGCTGGGCGGGGGCACATGAGACCCAGTACTTC
D gene: .; V gene: TRBV6-2/TRBV6-3; clone size: .; J gene: TRBJ1-2; CDR3 protein: CASSYSTFRQPGNGYTF; CDR3 DNA: TGTGCCAGCAGTTACTCCACCTTCCGACAGCCTGGGAATGGCTACACCTTC
D gene: .; V gene: TRBV30; clone size: large; J gene: TRBJ2-1; CDR3 protein: CAWSVWGSTGPYNEQFF; CDR3 DNA: TGTGCCTGGAGTGTGTGGGGTTCGACAGGACCCTACAATGAGCAGTTCTTC
D gene: TRBD2; V gene: TRBV20-1; clone size: .; J gene: TRBJ2-3; CDR3 protein: CSAPGLASTGDTQYF; CDR3 DNA: TGCAGTGCTCCCGGACTAGCGTCCACCGGCGATACGCAGTATTTT
D gene: .; V gene: TRBV5-4; clone size: .; J gene: TRBJ1-2; CDR3 protein: CASNGGEGYTF; CDR3 DNA: TGTGCCAGCAACGGGGGTGAGGGCTACACCTTC
D gene: TRBD1; V gene: TRBV4-1; clone size: .; J gene: TRBJ2-7; CDR3 protein: CAGSQGTGLAYEQYF; CDR3 DNA: TGCGCCGGCAGCCAAGGGACAGGGTTGGCCTACGAGCAGTACTTC
D gene: .; V gene: TRBV7-6; clone size: few; J gene: TRBJ2-2; CDR3 protein: CASSLDPSGELFF; CDR3 DNA: TGTGCCAGCAGCTTAGATCCCAGCGGGGAGCTGTTTTTT
D gene: .; V gene: TRBV28; clone size: large; J gene: TRBJ2-3; CDR3 protein: CASSQTGTTDTQYF; CDR3 DNA: TGTGCCAGCAGTCAAACCGGGACAACAGATACGCAGTATTTT
D gene: .; V gene: TRBV5-4; clone size: medium-sized; J gene: TRBJ1-1; CDR3 protein: CASSYPTGNTEAFF; CDR3 DNA: TGTGCCAGCAGTTACCCGACAGGGAACACTGAAGCTTTCTTT
D gene: TRBD1; V gene: TRBV18; clone size: .; J gene: TRBJ1-5; CDR3 protein: CASSPLDRAMQPQHF; CDR3 DNA: TGTGCCAGCTCACCACTGGACAGGGCTATGCAGCCCCAGCATTTT
D gene: .; V gene: TRBV4-3; clone size: large; J gene: TRBJ1-1; CDR3 protein: CASSQDLGDTEAFF; CDR3 DNA: TGCGCCAGCAGCCAAGATCTGGGGGACACTGAAGCTTTCTTT
D gene: .; V gene: TRBV3-2; clone size: once; J gene: TRBJ2-3; CDR3 protein: CASSPPGTDTQYF; CDR3 DNA: TGTGCCAGCAGCCCCCCGGGGACAGATACGCAGTATTTT
D gene: TRBD2; V gene: TRBV27; clone size: large; J gene: TRBJ2-1; CDR3 protein: CASSFLAGTNEQFF; CDR3 DNA: TGTGCCAGCAGTTTTCTAGCGGGGACCAATGAGCAGTTCTTC
D gene: TRBD2; V gene: TRBV6-5; clone size: hyperexpanded; J gene: TRBJ2-7; CDR3 protein: CASSYLPGLADEQYF; CDR3 DNA: TGTGCCAGCAGTTACCTACCGGGACTAGCGGATGAGCAGTACTTC
D gene: .; V gene: TRBV28; clone size: medium-sized; J gene: TRBJ2-1; CDR3 protein: CASSLTVTYNEQFF; CDR3 DNA: TGTGCCAGCAGTTTGACAGTAACCTACAATGAGCAGTTCTTC
D gene: .; V gene: TRBV11-1; clone size: .; J gene: TRBJ2-7; CDR3 protein: CASTPTLGGSYEQYF; CDR3 DNA: TGTGCCAGCACCCCAACTTTGGGAGGCTCCTACGAGCAGTACTTC
D gene: .; V gene: TRBV28; clone size: .; J gene: TRBJ1-6; CDR3 protein: CASGDIRGSPLHF; CDR3 DNA: TGTGCCAGCGGAGACATCCGGGGTTCACCCCTCCACTTT
D gene: TRBD2; V gene: TRBV6-5; clone size: hyperexpanded; J gene: TRBJ2-7; CDR3 protein: CASSYGGGAGGEQYF; CDR3 DNA: TGTGCCAGCAGTTACGGCGGGGGGGCCGGCGGCGAGCAGTACTTC
D gene: TRBD2; V gene: TRBV29-1; clone size: large; J gene: TRBJ2-1; CDR3 protein: CSVEGSPSGSSYNEQFF; CDR3 DNA: TGCAGCGTAGAGGGCTCCCCTAGCGGGAGCTCCTACAATGAGCAGTTCTTC
D gene: TRBD2; V gene: TRBV6-6; clone size: few; J gene: TRBJ2-1; CDR3 protein: CASSWPGEGNEQFF; CDR3 DNA: TGTGCCAGCAGTTGGCCGGGGGAGGGGAATGAGCAGTTCTTC
D gene: .; V gene: TRBV4-1; clone size: medium-sized; J gene: TRBJ2-1; CDR3 protein: CASSQDLPRDTYNEQFF; CDR3 DNA: TGCGCCAGCAGCCAAGATTTGCCGCGGGATACCTACAATGAGCAGTTCTTC
D gene: TRBD2; V gene: TRBV18; clone size: few; J gene: TRBJ2-1; CDR3 protein: CASSPPGSGRSSSYNEQFF; CDR3 DNA: TGTGCCAGCTCACCACCGGGGAGCGGGAGGTCTAGCTCCTACAATGAGCAGTTCTTC
D gene: TRBD2; V gene: TRBV20-1; clone size: .; J gene: TRBJ2-1; CDR3 protein: CSAREIAGAYNEQFF; CDR3 DNA: TGCAGTGCTAGAGAAATAGCGGGGGCATACAATGAGCAGTTCTTC
D gene: .; V gene: TRBV11-1; clone size: medium-sized; J gene: TRBJ1-1; CDR3 protein: CASSLASETEAFF; CDR3 DNA: TGTGCCAGCAGCTTAGCTAGTGAGACTGAAGCTTTCTTT